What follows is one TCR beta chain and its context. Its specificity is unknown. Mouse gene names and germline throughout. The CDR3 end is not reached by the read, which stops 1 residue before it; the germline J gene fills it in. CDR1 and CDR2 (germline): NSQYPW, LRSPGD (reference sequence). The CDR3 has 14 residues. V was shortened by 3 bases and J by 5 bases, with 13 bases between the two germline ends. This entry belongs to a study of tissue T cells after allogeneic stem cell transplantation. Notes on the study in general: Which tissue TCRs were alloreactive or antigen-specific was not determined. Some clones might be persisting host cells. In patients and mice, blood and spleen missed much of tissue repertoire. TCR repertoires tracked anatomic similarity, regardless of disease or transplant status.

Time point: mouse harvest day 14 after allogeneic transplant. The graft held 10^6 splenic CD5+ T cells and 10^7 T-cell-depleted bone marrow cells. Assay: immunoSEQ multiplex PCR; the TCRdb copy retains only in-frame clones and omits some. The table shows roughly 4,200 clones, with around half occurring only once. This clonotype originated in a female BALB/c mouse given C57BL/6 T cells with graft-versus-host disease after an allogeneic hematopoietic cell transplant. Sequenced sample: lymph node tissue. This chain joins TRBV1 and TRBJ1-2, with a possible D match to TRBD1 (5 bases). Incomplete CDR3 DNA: TGCACCTGCAGTGCGAGGGCAGGGAAGTCCGACTACACC. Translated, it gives CTCSARAGKSDYT. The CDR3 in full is CTCSARAGKSDYTF.